This TCR beta chain was profiled in a study of shared clonotypes between healthy human individuals. Study-level background: A couple of women and three men aged 18 to 49 served as donors. CD4 naive and CD4 memory each took three plates per donor, while CD8 naive took two and CD8 memory one. General observations from the study: The sharing of 4.5% to 5% of naive CD4 clonotypes was seen across several donors.

CD45RO-negative cells were positively selected for CCR7, leaving out terminally differentiated effector memory CD45RA+ cells. Caucasian adults residing in Nashville, Tennessee made up all the donors. The table lists this clone with a few counts. The antigen is undetermined. The repertoire was sequenced with immunoSEQ multiplex PCR; TCRdb's copy has only in-frame clones and lacks some. The sample records about 2.1 million clones, under 95% being singletons. The clonotype comes from a man younger than 30 in good health. Some clones in this sample may be carry-over from other donors' samples. Sequencing input: naive CD8+ T cells from PBMCs.

CDR3 sequence reads: CASSDLGDGYTF. For the CDR3, the DNA is TGTGCCAGCAGTGATCTAGGGGATGGCTACACCTTC. This sequence joins TRBV25-1 and TRBJ1-2; a possible D gene is TRBD1 (5 bases). Per the germline V gene, CDR1 is MGHDK and CDR2 is SYGVNS. The CDR3 is 12 amino acids. The V gene lost 3 bases and the J gene lost 6 bases, with 8 bases spanning the gap.